The 19 T cell receptor beta chains listed next were all sequenced from one sample in a study of control samples from healthy donors and cancer patients. The table came from immunoSEQ multiplex PCR; TCRdb's copy has only in-frame clones and leaves some out. The sample has roughly 150,000 clones; nearly 95% are singletons. Sequenced: blood. The source is a man in his fifties or sixties in good health.

This chain joins TRBV20-1 and TRBJ2-5; unclear D gene. The CDR3 is made up of 16 amino acids. The germline V gene encodes CDR1 DFQATT and CDR2 SNEGSKA (reference sequence). Between the trimmed V and J ends, which lost 3 bases and 7 bases, there was a span of 24 bases. This CDR3 is CSASPHGRHPEGTQYF. DNA of the CDR3: TGCAGTGCTAGTCCCCACGGCAGACATCCCGAAGGGACCCAGTACTTC.

This chain connects TRBV3-1 (or the pseudogene TRBV3-2) to TRBJ2-3, with TRBD2 matching over 9 bases. The germline V gene has CDR1 LGHDT and CDR2 YNNKEL (reference sequence). The CDR3 is 16 amino acids. The junction had 5 bases not matched to a gene; V was cut back by 4 bases and J by 0 bases. The CDR3 DNA reads as TGTGCCAGCAGCCGACTAAGCGGGAGGAGCACAGATACGCAGTATTTT. Protein: CASSRLSGRSTDTQYF.

V usage is TRBV7-3 and J usage is TRBJ2-1, with TRBD1 matching 8 bases. The CDR3 runs to 16 residues. Germline V gene lookup returns CDR1 SGHTA and CDR2 FQGTGA. V lost 5 bases to trimming and J lost 0 bases; unmatched junction nucleotides: 6. CDR3 in amino acids: CASSPWTGSSYNEQFF. The DNA for the CDR3 is TGTGCCAGCAGCCCGTGGACAGGGAGCTCCTACAATGAGCAGTTCTTC.

This sequence joins TRBV5-6 and TRBJ2-1; D perhaps matches TRBD2 (7 bases). V was trimmed by 4 bases and J by 6 bases, leaving 11 bases between them. Germline CDR1 and CDR2: SGHDT and YYEEEE. The CDR3 contains 13 residues. CDR3 nucleotide sequence: TGTGCCAGCAGCCGGGGGGCGGTCAATGAGCAGTTCTTC. Amino acids: CASSRGAVNEQFF. The full variable domain, with the rest looked up from reference TRBV5-6 and TRBJ2-1, is DAGVTQSPTHLIKTRGQQVTLRCSPKSGHDTVSWYQQALGQGPQFIFQYYEEEERQRGNFPDRFSGHQFPNYSSELNVNALLLGDSALYLCASSRGAVNEQFFGPGTRLTVL.

J is TRBJ2-7 and V is TRBV5-1; tentatively, D is TRBD2 (7 bases). The CDR3 has 16 residues. V dropped 0 bases and J dropped 6 bases, with 19 bases sitting between them. CDR1 and CDR2 (germline): SGHRS, YFSETQ. CDR3 nucleotides: TGCGCCAGCAGCTTGGAAACGGGGGGCGTTTTCCGCGAGCAGTACTTC. Encoded protein: CASSLETGGVFREQYF.

This chain uses TRBV5-1 with TRBJ2-3, with D unresolved. CDR3 length: 14 residues. The germline CDR1 and CDR2 sequences are SGHRS and YFSETQ. Trimming removed 0 bases at V and 1 base at J, with 6 bases between. The CDR3 loop is CASSLESRTDTQYF. CDR3 DNA: TGCGCCAGCAGCTTGGAGTCTCGCACAGATACGCAGTATTTT.

The rearrangement links TRBV30 to TRBJ1-1; 7 bases match TRBD1. The germline gives CDR1 GTSNPN, CDR2 SVGIG (reference sequence). The CDR3 extends over 13 amino acids. Losses at the gene ends were 4 bases for V and 3 bases for J; bases not matched to a gene: 5. The CDR3 DNA reads as TGTGCCTGGAAGGCACAGGGGTACACTGAAGCTTTCTTT. Its protein is CAWKAQGYTEAFF.

This chain connects TRBV6-1 to TRBJ2-1; 14 positions match TRBD2. CDR1 is MNHNS and CDR2 is SASEGT in the germline V gene. CDR3 length: 18 residues. With 3 bases clipped from V and 6 bases from J, the junction kept 10 bases outside the gene matches. CDR3 loop: CASSDPGTSGSGSNEQFF. Here the CDR3 DNA reads TGTGCCAGCAGTGACCCCGGGACTAGCGGGAGTGGCAGCAATGAGCAGTTCTTC.

The chain has TRBV27 and TRBJ2-2, with 10 bases that match TRBD2. The CDR3 length is 17 residues. V shed 1 base and J 7 bases; nucleotides not matched to a gene: 9. The germline V gene encodes CDR1 MNHEY and CDR2 SMNVEV (reference sequence). In DNA, the CDR3 is TGTGCCAGCAGTTTATTAACAGCGGGAGGGCCCTTCGGGGAGCTGTTTTTT. Translated, it gives CASSLLTAGGPFGELFF.

The genes are TRBV3-1 (or the pseudogene TRBV3-2) and TRBJ1-6; D perhaps matches TRBD1 (5 bases). Trimming left V 1 base short and J 7 bases short, with 11 bases between. Looked up from germline, CDR1 is LGHDT and CDR2 is YNNKEL (reference sequence). CDR3 size: 15 residues. In nucleotides, the CDR3 is TGTGCCAGCAGCCAAGGAGGGACCGGGAATTCACCCCTCCACTTT. It encodes CASSQGGTGNSPLHF.

The chain recombines TRBV6-5 with TRBJ1-3; D is unresolved. In germline, CDR1 is MNHEY, CDR2 SVGAGI. With 2 bases removed from V and 2 bases from J, the gap between germline ends came to 13 bases. The CDR3 is 16 residues long. CDR3 sequence (DNA): TGTGCCAGCAGTTACCGGGTAACGGGCCCTGGAAACACCATATATTTT. This sequence encodes CASSYRVTGPGNTIYF.

The chain links TRBV6-5 to TRBJ2-7; maybe TRBD1 (5 bases). The CDR3 is 14 amino acids. CDR1 and CDR2 (germline): MNHEY, SVGAGI. The V gene lost 4 bases and the J gene lost 0 bases, with 10 bases spanning the gap. The CDR3 sequence is CASSSTVASYEQYF. CDR3 DNA sequence: TGTGCCAGCAGTTCGACAGTAGCCTCCTACGAGCAGTACTTC.

This clone was observed a single time. CDR3 sequence (DNA): TGCAGCGTCGCCTTACAGGGAAGGGGGAACACTGAAGCTTTCTTT. This codes for CSVALQGRGNTEAFF. The genes are TRBV29-1 and TRBJ1-1, with a weak D call TRBD1 (6 bases). The CDR3 runs to 15 residues. Trimming left V 6 bases short and J 1 base short, with 18 bases between. Germline V gene lookup returns CDR1 SQVTM and CDR2 ANQGSEA. Full variable domain (outside the CDR3, taken from reference TRBV29-1 and TRBJ1-1): SAVISQKPSRDICQRGTSLTIQCQVDSQVTMMFWYRQQPGQSLTLIATANQGSEATYESGFVIDKFPISRPNLTFSTLTVSNMSPEDSSIYLCSVALQGRGNTEAFFGQGTRLTVV.

On this clone: One end of the junction fails to match germline, which may point to a read error. V and J are TRBV6-6 and TRBJ2-7; TRBD1 might be the D (6 bases). CDR3 length equals 13 residues. Germline CDR1 is MNHNY and CDR2 is SVGAGI (reference sequence). In DNA form, the CDR3 reads TGTGCCAGCAGTTACGATCAACAGGGCTCACGGAACTTC. It is translated as CASSYDQQGSRNF.

Details on this clone: One end of the junction does not line up with germline, which may come from a read error. The chain is built from TRBV6-1 and TRBJ1-1, with D possibly TRBD1 on 5 matching bases. This CDR3 spans 16 amino acids. The V gene's germline CDR1 is MNHNS and CDR2 SASEGT. The CDR3: CASSGLLIGTNAEAFF. In nucleotides, the CDR3 is TGTGCCAGCAGTGGACTTCTTATAGGGACGAACGCTGAAGCTTTCTTT.

The chain joins TRBV25-1 to TRBJ2-7; tentative D call: TRBD2 (5 bases). Deletions cut 3 bases from V and 10 bases from J, with 16 bases between. This CDR3 contains 13 residues. Germline lookup yields CDR1 MGHDK and CDR2 SYGVNS. CDR3 in DNA: TGTGCCAGCAGTGACCCTGGGAGCCACCGACAGTACTTC. Translated: CASSDPGSHRQYF.

The rearrangement links TRBV2 to TRBJ2-7, with 7 bases that match TRBD2. The germline V gene encodes CDR1 SNHLY and CDR2 FYNNEI. The CDR3 runs to 13 residues. The V gene end was trimmed by 4 bases and the J gene end by 2 bases; junction bases not matched to a gene: 2. CDR3 bases: TGTGCCAGCAGTGCGGGAGGTACCTACGAGCAGTACTTC. Translated, it gives CASSAGGTYEQYF.

A note on this clone: Other nucleotide sequences in the sample specify the same CDR3. The chain employs TRBV18 and TRBJ2-7; D uncertain. The V end lost 2 bases, the J end lost 4 bases, and 6 bases lay between the germline ends. The germline V gene has CDR1 KGHSH and CDR2 LQKENI. CDR3 length: 12 amino acids. This CDR3 reads CASSPTGYEQYF. The CDR3 region has the DNA TGTGCCAGCTCACCAACGGGTTACGAGCAGTACTTC. The whole variable domain, remainder taken from reference TRBV18 and TRBJ2-7, is NAGVMQNPRHLVRRRGQEARLRCSPMKGHSHVYWYRQLPEEGLKFMVYLQKENIIDESGMPKERFSAEFPKEGPSILRIQQVVRGDSAAYFCASSPTGYEQYFGPGTRLTVT.

The rearrangement joins TRBV6-5 to TRBJ2-1, with TRBD2 identical over 9 bases. There are 16 residues in the CDR3. Per the germline V gene, CDR1 is MNHEY and CDR2 is SVGAGI. The ends lost 0 bases at V and 3 bases at J; junction bases unmatched: 3. CDR3 DNA sequence: TGTGCCAGCAGTTACTCGGGACTAGCTATCTACAATGAGCAGTTCTTC. Its protein product is CASSYSGLAIYNEQFF.